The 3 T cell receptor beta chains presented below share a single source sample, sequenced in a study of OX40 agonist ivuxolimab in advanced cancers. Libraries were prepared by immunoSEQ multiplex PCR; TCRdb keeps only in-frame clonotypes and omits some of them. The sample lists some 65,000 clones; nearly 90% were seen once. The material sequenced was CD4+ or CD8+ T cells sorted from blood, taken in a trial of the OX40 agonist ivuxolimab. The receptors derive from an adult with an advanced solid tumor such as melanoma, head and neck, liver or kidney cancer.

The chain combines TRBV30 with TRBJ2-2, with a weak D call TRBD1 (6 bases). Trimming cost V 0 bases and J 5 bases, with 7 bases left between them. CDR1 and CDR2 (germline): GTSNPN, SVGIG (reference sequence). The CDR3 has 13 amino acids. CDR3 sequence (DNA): TGTGCCTGGAGTGTAACAGGGACCGGGGAGCTGTTTTTT. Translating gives CAWSVTGTGELFF.

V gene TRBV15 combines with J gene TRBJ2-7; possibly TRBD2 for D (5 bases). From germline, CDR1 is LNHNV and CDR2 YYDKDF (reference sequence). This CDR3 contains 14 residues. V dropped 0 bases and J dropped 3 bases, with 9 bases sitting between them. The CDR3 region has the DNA TGTGCCACCAGCAGAGAGGAGGTTTTCTACGAGCAGTACTTC. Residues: CATSREEVFYEQYF.

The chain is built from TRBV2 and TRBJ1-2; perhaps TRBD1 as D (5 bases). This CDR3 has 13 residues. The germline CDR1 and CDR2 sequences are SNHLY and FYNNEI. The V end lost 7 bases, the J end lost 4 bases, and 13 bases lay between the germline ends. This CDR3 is CASMGRVSYGYTF. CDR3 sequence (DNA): TGTGCCAGCATGGGACGGGTTAGCTATGGCTACACCTTC. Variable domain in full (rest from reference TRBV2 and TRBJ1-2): EPEVTQTPSHQVTQMGQEVILRCVPISNHLYFYWYRQILGQKVEFLVSFYNNEISEKSEIFDDQFSVERPDGSNFTLKIRSTKLEDSAMYFCASMGRVSYGYTFGSGTRLTVV.